A single sample gave rise to the 16 T cell receptor beta chains below, sequenced in a study of cytomegalovirus exposure and HLA in healthy donors. PCR employed 60 Vbeta and 13 Jbeta primers. TCRdb's table, derived via immunoSEQ multiplex PCR, lists solely in-frame clones and lacks some. This sample carries 280,000 or so clones, roughly 90% of them seen once, and the ten largest clones take approximately 2.4%. Sequenced: PBMCs. These receptors came from a woman in her late teens or twenties in good health and CMV-seronegative.

The V call is TRBV19, the J call TRBJ1-4; 9 bases fit TRBD1. From germline, CDR1 is LNHDA and CDR2 SQIVND (reference sequence). The CDR3 totals 17 residues. V was pared by 5 bases and J by 5 bases, with 12 bases of the junction left unmatched. The CDR3 DNA reads as TGTGCCAGTAGTTATCTCCCTCAGGGACAGGGAAATGAAAAACTGTTTTTT. Its protein product is CASSYLPQGQGNEKLFF.

This clone was detected once. The V and J genes are TRBV25-1 and TRBJ2-7; D gene unclear. From germline, CDR1 is MGHDK and CDR2 SYGVNS. This CDR3 comprises 14 residues. The V end lost 2 bases, the J end lost 5 bases, and 13 bases lay between the germline ends. CDR3 in amino acids: CASSELVNGNEQYF. The CDR3 DNA reads as TGTGCCAGCAGTGAACTAGTAAACGGTAACGAGCAGTACTTC.

The J gene is TRBJ1-4, the V gene TRBV14; no clear D gene. From germline, CDR1 is SGHDN and CDR2 FVKESK. This CDR3 spans 13 amino acids. Trimming left V 1 base short and J 10 bases short, with 10 bases between. CDR3 DNA sequence: TGTGCCAGCAGCCAAGGGGCCGCGGGAAAACTGTTTTTT. Translated: CASSQGAAGKLFF.

The chain uses TRBV12-5 and TRBJ2-5; 9 positions agree with TRBD2. The DNA end favors TRBJ2-7, so the J call may be wrong. Germline CDR1 and CDR2: LGHNT and FRNRAP. The CDR3 is 15 residues long. The CDR3 DNA reads TGTGCTAGTGGTTTGCAGGCGGGGGGGACCTACGAGCAGTACTTC. Amino acid sequence: CASGLQAGGTYEQYF.

The chain combines TRBV9 with TRBJ2-6; D ambiguous. CDR1 is SGDLS and CDR2 is YYNGEE in the germline V gene. The CDR3 covers 14 residues. V lost 4 bases and J lost 3, with 8 bases in between. The DNA for the CDR3 is TGTGCCAGCAGCCCCCGAGGTGGGGCCAACGTCCTGACTTTC. This codes for CASSPRGGANVLTF.

The V and J genes are TRBV19 and TRBJ1-1, with 8 bases lining up with TRBD1. CDR3 length: 16 residues. Trimming removed 5 bases from V and 1 base from J; junction bases left unmatched: 9. The germline V gene encodes CDR1 LNHDA and CDR2 SQIVND (reference sequence). CDR3 nucleotides: TGTGCCAGTAGTCCCGACAGGGGATCCCCGAACACTGAAGCTTTCTTT. Translated: CASSPDRGSPNTEAFF.

This rearrangement joins TRBV5-1 to TRBJ2-1; the match to TRBD2 covers 7 bases. Trimming removed 0 bases from V and 6 bases from J; junction bases left unmatched: 3. This CDR3 spans 14 amino acids. Germline CDR1 is SGHRS and CDR2 is YFSETQ. CDR3 nucleotides: TGCGCCAGCAGCTTGGGCGGGGGATCCAATGAGCAGTTCTTC. Its protein is CASSLGGGSNEQFF.

This rearrangement joins TRBV2 to TRBJ2-7, with 14 nucleotides matching TRBD2. The CDR3 length is 16 residues. Germline-derived CDR1 and CDR2 are SNHLY and FYNNEI. The trim removed 7 bases at V and 4 bases at J, leaving 9 bases unmatched. The CDR3 is CASMTSGGARRYEQYF. In DNA, the CDR3 is TGTGCCAGCATGACTAGCGGGGGGGCCCGGAGGTACGAGCAGTACTTC. Using reference TRBV2 and TRBJ2-7 for the parts outside the CDR3, the full variable domain is EPEVTQTPSHQVTQMGQEVILRCVPISNHLYFYWYRQILGQKVEFLVSFYNNEISEKSEIFDDQFSVERPDGSNFTLKIRSTKLEDSAMYFCASMTSGGARRYEQYFGPGTRLTVT.

This chain connects TRBV10-3 to TRBJ1-1; tentatively, D is TRBD1 (5 bases). Germline loops: CDR1 ENHRY, CDR2 SYGVKD. This CDR3 comprises 15 residues. CDR3 nucleotide sequence: TGTGCTCACGCTGGGTCGGGGGGTTTGGACACTGAAGCTTTCTTT. Protein sequence: CAHAGSGGLDTEAFF.

The J gene is TRBJ2-3, the V gene TRBV12-5; a possible D gene is TRBD2 (6 bases). The CDR3 contains 13 residues. The V gene's germline CDR1 is LGHNT and CDR2 FRNRAP. Trimming shortened V by 7 bases and J by 1 base, and 9 bases separated the two germline ends. In DNA, the CDR3 is TGTGCTAGTGAACCGGGGGGCACAGATACGCAGTATTTT. This gives the protein CASEPGGTDTQYF.

This clone was observed once. The chain links TRBV7-9 to TRBJ1-1; 9 positions match TRBD1. Germline CDR1 is SEHNR and CDR2 is FQNEAQ (reference sequence). Trimming cost V 5 bases and J 4 bases; bases outside gene matches: 8. This CDR3 contains 15 residues. The CDR3 loop is CASSPRGTGLTEAFF. The CDR3, as DNA: TGTGCCAGCAGCCCCCGTGGGACAGGGCTCACTGAAGCTTTCTTT.

The chain combines TRBV7-9 with TRBJ2-7; D call uncertain. From germline, CDR1 is SEHNR and CDR2 FQNEAQ (reference sequence). CDR3 length: 15 residues. Trimming left V 1 base short and J 6 bases short, with 16 bases between. The chain's CDR3 is CASSLGVQSSREQYF. The CDR3 region has the DNA TGTGCCAGCAGCTTAGGAGTTCAATCTTCCCGCGAGCAGTACTTC.

This rearrangement joins TRBV7-2 to TRBJ1-3; TRBD1 is a possible D gene (5 bases). The CDR3 sequence is 16 residues long. V lost 2 bases and J 0 bases, leaving 11 bases between the germline ends. Germline CDR1 reads SGHTA; CDR2 reads FQGNSA. Here the CDR3 reads CASSLWGAISGNTIYF. As DNA, the CDR3 is TGTGCCAGCAGCTTATGGGGCGCAATCTCTGGAAACACCATATATTTT.

V gene TRBV7-8 combines with J gene TRBJ2-5; 9 bases map to TRBD1. After removal of 5 bases from V and 4 bases from J, the junction contained 5 bases not matched to a gene. Germline CDR1 and CDR2: SGHVS and FQNEAQ. This CDR3 has 14 residues. CDR3 nucleotides: TGTGCCAGCAGCACAACGGGACAGGGAGAGACCCAGTACTTC. Protein product: CASSTTGQGETQYF.

Here the CDR3 reads CASSSQGYGYTF. DNA for the CDR3: TGTGCCAGCAGTTCGCAGGGGTATGGCTACACCTTC. This chain uses TRBV5-6 with TRBJ1-2; perhaps TRBD1 as D (6 bases). CDR3 length equals 12 residues. From germline, CDR1 is SGHDT and CDR2 YYEEEE. Trimming removed 5 bases from V and 5 bases from J, with 10 bases in between.

The chain uses TRBV27 and TRBJ2-2; TRBD1 might be the D (5 bases). The V and J ends lost 6 bases and 2 bases respectively, with 19 bases between them. The germline gives CDR1 MNHEY, CDR2 SMNVEV (reference sequence). The CDR3 has 17 residues. CDR3 DNA sequence: TGTGCCAGCAGCCCTTCCAGGGCGGCTTCTAACACCGGGGAGCTGTTTTTT. This gives the protein CASSPSRAASNTGELFF.